The rows below give T cell receptor beta chains drawn from one sample of a study of early T cells in non-severe SARS-CoV-2 infection. Using its own MiXCR run on the 5' RACE reads, TCRdb lists one record per CDR3 protein. The sample yields fewer than 100,000 distinct CDR3 sequences, less than 15% seen once. The source material was whole blood. The receptor set was obtained from an adult who was a healthcare worker with PCR-confirmed SARS-CoV-2 infection or an uninfected control (not recorded which). Each CDR3 is given with its conserved first and last residue. Each record gives: V gene, J gene, clone size, CDR3 protein. Clone size is given for some rows only: seen once, a few or many times, or a class if the clone is expanded.

v_call: TRBV7-2; j_call: TRBJ2-2; clone_size: .; cdr3_aa: CASSATGGSGGELFF
v_call: TRBV7-9; j_call: TRBJ2-1; clone_size: .; cdr3_aa: CATSQKTGSSYNEQFF
v_call: TRBV11-2; j_call: TRBJ2-7; clone_size: few; cdr3_aa: CASSLHRYEQYF
v_call: TRBV9; j_call: TRBJ1-4; clone_size: few; cdr3_aa: CASSVAGQVREKLFF
v_call: TRBV4-3; j_call: TRBJ1-2; clone_size: many; cdr3_aa: CASSQEGLNYGYTF
v_call: TRBV7-2; j_call: TRBJ2-5; clone_size: .; cdr3_aa: CASSLGTYRGRETQYF
v_call: TRBV7-8; j_call: TRBJ2-7; clone_size: many; cdr3_aa: CASSLGGDSPYEQYF
v_call: TRBV5-5; j_call: TRBJ2-6; clone_size: .; cdr3_aa: CASSPLGTSGANVLTF
v_call: TRBV4-1; j_call: TRBJ1-1; clone_size: many; cdr3_aa: CASSPTGASFTEAFF
v_call: TRBV29-1; j_call: TRBJ2-6; clone_size: once; cdr3_aa: CSVEWSGANVLTF
v_call: TRBV7-2; j_call: TRBJ2-3; clone_size: .; cdr3_aa: CASSQKPGRPTDTQYF
v_call: TRBV20-1; j_call: TRBJ2-2; clone_size: many; cdr3_aa: CSARALQNPANTGELFF
v_call: TRBV11-2; j_call: TRBJ2-6; clone_size: many; cdr3_aa: CASSYGVTVGGSGANVLTF
v_call: TRBV3-1; j_call: TRBJ1-1; clone_size: many; cdr3_aa: CASSQDQGGYTEAFF
v_call: TRBV7-2; j_call: TRBJ1-5; clone_size: few; cdr3_aa: CASSPDRTNQPQHF
v_call: TRBV2; j_call: TRBJ1-3; clone_size: .; cdr3_aa: CASSGRDRVFGNTIYF
v_call: TRBV28; j_call: TRBJ2-7; clone_size: few; cdr3_aa: CASSLYRHSSYEQYF
v_call: TRBV29-1; j_call: TRBJ2-5; clone_size: .; cdr3_aa: CSVGFGETQYF
v_call: TRBV28; j_call: TRBJ1-1; clone_size: .; cdr3_aa: CASSLWGQFTEAFF
v_call: TRBV27; j_call: TRBJ1-1; clone_size: .; cdr3_aa: CASSLIVGQGVGAEAFF
v_call: TRBV5-6; j_call: TRBJ2-4; clone_size: many; cdr3_aa: CASSLGAPGAKNIQYF
v_call: TRBV20-1; j_call: TRBJ2-7; clone_size: many; cdr3_aa: CSAPRTQTYEQYF
v_call: TRBV20-1; j_call: TRBJ2-3; clone_size: .; cdr3_aa: CSATGTSSDTQYF
v_call: TRBV11-2; j_call: TRBJ2-7; clone_size: few; cdr3_aa: CASATAKWEQYF
v_call: TRBV5-6; j_call: TRBJ2-1; clone_size: .; cdr3_aa: CASSLRGLVHNEQFF
v_call: TRBV29-1; j_call: TRBJ2-3; clone_size: .; cdr3_aa: CSVEGSTDTQYF
v_call: TRBV5-1; j_call: TRBJ2-7; clone_size: few; cdr3_aa: CASSPRSKGSSEQYF
v_call: TRBV29-1; j_call: TRBJ2-7; clone_size: many; cdr3_aa: CSESSRGPSYEQYF
v_call: TRBV12-3/TRBV12-4; j_call: TRBJ1-3; clone_size: few; cdr3_aa: CASSFGGWGGGNTIYF
v_call: TRBV18; j_call: TRBJ2-2; clone_size: many; cdr3_aa: CASSSAGTNFIGELFF
v_call: TRBV6-6; j_call: TRBJ2-7; clone_size: few; cdr3_aa: CASSSGAGTYEQYF
v_call: TRBV6-6; j_call: TRBJ2-5; clone_size: .; cdr3_aa: CASSGHQQVQETQYF
v_call: TRBV12-3/TRBV12-4; j_call: TRBJ1-5; clone_size: .; cdr3_aa: CASSFLWGGNQPQHF
v_call: TRBV2; j_call: TRBJ1-1; clone_size: many; cdr3_aa: CASSEWRDTEAFF
v_call: TRBV7-9; j_call: TRBJ1-4; clone_size: few; cdr3_aa: CASSWADRVEKLFF
v_call: TRBV6-6; j_call: TRBJ2-5; clone_size: .; cdr3_aa: CASSYSGGQGETQYF
v_call: TRBV6-5; j_call: TRBJ2-1; clone_size: many; cdr3_aa: CASSTTFRGREQFF
v_call: TRBV19; j_call: TRBJ1-2; clone_size: many; cdr3_aa: CASRRTGNDLDGYTF
v_call: TRBV18; j_call: TRBJ1-2; clone_size: few; cdr3_aa: CASSPGTGRHYGYTF
v_call: TRBV7-8; j_call: TRBJ1-5; clone_size: many; cdr3_aa: CASSQGRSDQPQHF
v_call: TRBV7-9; j_call: TRBJ1-1; clone_size: .; cdr3_aa: CAGKRAGATNTEAFF
v_call: TRBV18; j_call: TRBJ2-1; clone_size: few; cdr3_aa: CASSTGAAVLDEQFF
v_call: TRBV20-1; j_call: TRBJ2-5; clone_size: few; cdr3_aa: CSARIAETPQETQYF
v_call: TRBV12-3/TRBV12-4; j_call: TRBJ1-4; clone_size: many; cdr3_aa: CASSLGQAEKLFF
v_call: TRBV4-3; j_call: TRBJ2-3; clone_size: few; cdr3_aa: CASSQGVVTSTDTQYF
v_call: TRBV21-1; j_call: TRBJ1-4; clone_size: .; cdr3_aa: CASSNWAEDATNEKLFF
v_call: TRBV3-1; j_call: TRBJ1-4; clone_size: .; cdr3_aa: CASSQRKKNEKLFF
v_call: TRBV7-2; j_call: TRBJ2-7; clone_size: .; cdr3_aa: CASSPRVPTEAGAVPYEQYF